Presented here are 12 T cell receptor beta chains from one specimen sequenced in a study of T cells in Graves' hyperthyroidism and ophthalmopathy. Amplified regions were TCR beta CDR3 sequences from RNA transcripts. TCR CDR3 regions were first amplified by RT-PCR with HTBI primers. MiXCR, run by TCRdb on the multiplex PCR reads, gives a single entry per CDR3 protein. The repertoire has over 450,000 distinct CDR3 sequences, approximately 17% of them found once; the top ten carry 15% to 20%. What was sequenced was blood. These receptor sequences come from a woman aged 18-29 years with Graves' ophthalmopathy.

This clonotype was detected ten times or more. The chain employs TRBV7-3 and TRBJ2-3, with D perhaps TRBD2 (6 bases). Trimming took 5 bases from V and 4 from J, leaving 16 bases between them. The CDR3 is made up of 15 amino acids. Looked up from germline, CDR1 is SGHTA and CDR2 is FQGTGA. In nucleotides, the CDR3 is TGTGCCAGCAGCGTCGCCGGGAGTGGAGCAGATACGCAGTATTTT. This translates into CASSVAGSGADTQYF.

This rearrangement joins TRBV12-3 or TRBV12-4 to TRBJ2-2; TRBD1 aligns across 7 bases. The CDR3 has 15 residues. V lost 6 bases, J lost 6 bases, and 10 bases stayed unmatched. In DNA form, the CDR3 reads TGTGCCAGCAGCTTAAGACAGGGTCGGGCCGGGGAGCTGTTTTTT. It is translated as CASSLRQGRAGELFF.

This clonotype was seen repeatedly, ten times or more. The rearrangement joins TRBV12-3 or TRBV12-4 to TRBJ1-1; D is possibly TRBD1 (5 bases). The CDR3 consists of 15 residues. V lost 3 bases to trimming and J lost 1 base, with 12 bases between them. Written as DNA, the CDR3 is TGTGCCAGCAGTTTTGCAGGGAGAAAGAACACTGAAGCTTTCTTT. Translated: CASSFAGRKNTEAFF.

The chain couples TRBV4-1 to TRBJ2-3; 8 nucleotides match TRBD2. Germline-derived CDR1 and CDR2 are MGHRA and YSYEKL. Germline trimming cut 1 base from V and 6 bases from J; bases unmatched to any gene: 3. CDR3 size: 14 residues. In DNA form, the CDR3 reads TGCGCCAGCAGCCAAGTACTAGCGGTTGATACGCAGTATTTT. This codes for CASSQVLAVDTQYF.

This clonotype was seen more than once but under ten times. This sequence joins TRBV5-1 and TRBJ1-1, with D perhaps TRBD1 (5 bases). The V end lost 5 bases, the J end lost 0 bases, and 8 bases lay between the germline ends. The CDR3 spans 13 residues. The germline gives CDR1 SGHRS, CDR2 YFSETQ. CDR3 bases: TGCGCCAGCAGGGGGGTCATGAACACTGAAGCTTTCTTT. It codes for CASRGVMNTEAFF.

The chain recombines TRBV5-1 with TRBJ1-1, with a possible D match to TRBD1 (5 bases). CDR1 and CDR2 from the germline V gene are SGHRS and YFSETQ. V was trimmed by 1 base and J by 1 base, leaving 14 bases between them. The CDR3 contains 16 residues. The CDR3 DNA follows: TGCGCCAGCAGCTTGCCAGGTGGGGCAGGGAACACTGAAGCTTTCTTT. It translates to CASSLPGGAGNTEAFF.

The chain is built from TRBV6-5 and TRBJ1-1, with D possibly TRBD1 on 5 matching bases. In germline, CDR1 is MNHEY, CDR2 SVGAGI. The CDR3 runs 13 residues. Trimming pared 0 bases from V and 12 bases from J, leaving 14 bases between. The CDR3 is CASSYSGTADSFF. The CDR3 region has the DNA TGTGCCAGCAGTTACTCCGGGACTGCCGACTCTTTCTTT.

This clonotype was seen repeatedly, ten times or more. This chain uses TRBV20-1 with TRBJ2-7; D uncertain. The V end lost 6 bases, the J end lost 6 bases, and 18 bases lay between the germline ends. Germline V gene lookup returns CDR1 DFQATT and CDR2 SNEGSKA (reference sequence). This CDR3 comprises 13 residues. CDR3 sequence: CSASKDGRAEQYF. The CDR3 DNA reads TGCAGTGCGAGCAAAGACGGAAGGGCCGAGCAGTACTTC.

This clonotype was counted at least ten times. V usage is TRBV28 and J usage is TRBJ2-3; 8 bases map to TRBD1. CDR1 is MDHEN, CDR2 SYDVKM, per germline. The CDR3 sequence is 17 residues long. Trimming cost V 4 bases and J 4 bases; bases outside gene matches: 13. The CDR3: CASSSRQTGVRADTQYF. DNA of the CDR3: TGTGCCAGCAGTTCCCGTCAGACAGGGGTGCGGGCAGATACGCAGTATTTT.

This clonotype has just a few counts. The V gene is TRBV7-2, the J gene TRBJ1-3; 8 bases line up with TRBD1. The CDR3 has 16 residues. Germline trimming cut 4 bases from V and 0 bases from J; bases unmatched to any gene: 5. The germline V gene has CDR1 SGHTA and CDR2 FQGNSA. CDR3 residues: CASSSPDRGSGNTIYF. CDR3 bases: TGTGCCAGCAGCTCCCCCGACAGGGGCTCTGGAAACACCATATATTTT. Full variable domain (outside the CDR3, taken from reference TRBV7-2 and TRBJ1-3): GAGVSQSPSNKVTEKGKDVELRCDPISGHTALYWYRQSLGQGLEFLIYFQGNSAPDKSGLPSDRFSAERTGGSVSTLTIQRTQQEDSAVYLCASSSPDRGSGNTIYFGEGSWLTVV.

This clonotype was counted at least ten times. This chain connects TRBV18 to TRBJ1-5, with TRBD1 identical over 11 bases. The CDR3 is 17 amino acids. V shed 2 bases, J shed 4 bases, and the junction held 7 bases outside the gene matches. In germline, CDR1 is KGHSH, CDR2 LQKENI. The CDR3 bases are TGTGCCAGCTCACCATGGACAGGGGGCAGGAAAAATCAGCCCCAGCATTTT. Protein sequence: CASSPWTGGRKNQPQHF. Together with reference TRBV18 and TRBJ1-5, the CDR3 gives the full variable domain: NAGVMQNPRHLVRRRGQEARLRCSPMKGHSHVYWYRQLPEEGLKFMVYLQKENIIDESGMPKERFSAEFPKEGPSILRIQQVVRGDSAAYFCASSPWTGGRKNQPQHFGDGTRLSIL.

The chain employs TRBV9 and TRBJ2-1; D not resolved. CDR1 and CDR2 from the germline V gene are SGDLS and YYNGEE. Trimming took 3 bases from V and 9 from J, leaving 10 bases between them. The CDR3 sequence is 12 residues long. The CDR3: CASSAELSEQFF. In DNA form, the CDR3 reads TGTGCCAGCAGCGCAGAGTTAAGTGAGCAGTTCTTC.